Below, 13 T cell receptor beta chains from the same sample are listed, as sequenced in a study of shared T cell receptors in the human thymus. Sequencing was performed with immunoSEQ multiplex PCR; in TCRdb, only in-frame clones are kept and a portion is missing. The top ten hold about 0.01% of the sample, which has about 660,000 clones, 70% to 90% seen once. A further study also used this sample, focusing on human thymus T cells.

Specimen: thymocytes. The receptors stem from a boy less than two years old with a congenital heart defect.

The V and J genes are TRBV6-1 and TRBJ1-2, with TRBD1 identical over 9 bases. The germline V gene encodes CDR1 MNHNS and CDR2 SASEGT. Germline trimming cut 2 bases from V and 3 bases from J; bases unmatched to any gene: 7. This CDR3 has 16 amino acids. CDR3 in DNA: TGTGCCAGCAGTGAACTTGGACAGGGGAGAGACTATGGCTACACCTTC. Its protein is CASSELGQGRDYGYTF.

The V call is TRBV27, the J call TRBJ2-3; 7 bases agree with TRBD2. From germline, CDR1 is MNHEY and CDR2 SMNVEV (reference sequence). The length of the CDR3 is 14 residues. This CDR3 reads CASRSAGGTDTQYF. The CDR3 DNA reads TGTGCGAGCCGGAGCGCGGGAGGCACAGATACGCAGTATTTT.

The rearrangement links TRBV18 to TRBJ1-1; tentatively, D is TRBD1 (6 bases). Trimming left V 5 bases short and J 1 base short, with 14 bases between. The CDR3 is made up of 15 amino acids. CDR1 is KGHSH, CDR2 LQKENI, per germline. The CDR3 sequence: CASSSNRVRNTEAFF. Here the CDR3 DNA reads TGTGCCAGCTCATCTAACAGGGTCAGGAACACTGAAGCTTTCTTT.

The rearrangement uses TRBV7-6 and TRBJ2-7, with 10 bases aligning to TRBD2. Germline values: CDR1 SGHVS, CDR2 FNYEAQ. Trimming took 5 bases from V and 0 from J; bases not matched to a gene: 7. The CDR3 loop spans 16 amino acids. DNA of the CDR3: TGTGCCAGCAGCCCCGGACTAGCGGAGGCCTCCTACGAGCAGTACTTC. This translates into CASSPGLAEASYEQYF. Complete variable domain (other parts from reference TRBV7-6 and TRBJ2-7): GAGVSQSPRYKVTKRGQDVALRCDPISGHVSLYWYRQALGQGPEFLTYFNYEAQQDKSGLPNDRFSAERPEGSISTLTIQRTEQRDSAMYRCASSPGLAEASYEQYFGPGTRLTVT.

The chain combines TRBV10-3 with TRBJ2-1, with D possibly matching TRBD2 (6 bases). V was pared by 4 bases and J by 4 bases, with 11 bases between. The V gene's germline CDR1 is ENHRY and CDR2 SYGVKD. The CDR3 has 14 amino acids. The CDR3 nucleotides are TGTGCCATCAGTGCCGGGACTTTGTACAATGAGCAGTTCTTC. Its protein is CAISAGTLYNEQFF.

The chain recombines TRBV7-9 with TRBJ2-7, with TRBD1 matching over 7 bases. The CDR3 length is 15 residues. The germline gives CDR1 SEHNR, CDR2 FQNEAQ (reference sequence). Germline trimming cut 2 bases from V and 2 bases from J; bases unmatched to any gene: 6. CDR3 nucleotide sequence: TGTGCCAGCAGCTTATTCCCCGACAGGGCCTACGAGCAGTACTTC. It codes for CASSLFPDRAYEQYF.

V gene TRBV10-2 combines with J gene TRBJ1-5; D is undetermined. The CDR3 covers 15 residues. Germline lookup yields CDR1 WSHSY and CDR2 SAAADI. V was shortened by 4 bases and J by 6 bases, with 16 bases between the two germline ends. CDR3 bases: TGCGCCAGCAGTGCCCAGCCGGTTACAGTTCAGCCCCAGCATTTT. Its translation: CASSAQPVTVQPQHF.

This clone has a single count. The chain links TRBV4-2 to TRBJ2-7; no reliable D call. The CDR3 totals 16 residues. V lost 5 bases and J lost 3, with 20 bases in between. Germline V gene sequence: CDR1 LGHNA, CDR2 YNFKEQ. The CDR3 spells CASSGEESEELYEQYF. CDR3 sequence (DNA): TGTGCCAGCAGCGGCGAGGAGTCTGAGGAACTCTACGAGCAGTACTTC.

This rearrangement joins TRBV6-4 to TRBJ2-2; D gene ambiguous. The CDR3 extends over 16 amino acids. Trimming cost V 0 bases and J 8 bases, with 16 bases left between them. Germline V gene sequence: CDR1 MRHNA, CDR2 SNTAGT. The DNA for the CDR3 is TGTGCCAGCAGTGACTCATTGCGGAATGCAACGGGGGAGCTGTTTTTT. Translating it yields CASSDSLRNATGELFF.

This sequence joins TRBV7-9 and TRBJ2-7; TRBD2 matches at 8 bases. Germline loops: CDR1 SEHNR, CDR2 FQNEAQ (reference sequence). V dropped 1 base and J dropped 5; count of bases not matched to a gene: 13. CDR3 length equals 17 residues. CDR3 in DNA: TGTGCCAGCAGCTTAGTTGCCGGGAGGGCCCTTAGCAACGAGCAGTACTTC. This sequence encodes CASSLVAGRALSNEQYF.

This clone has just a few counts. The genes are TRBV5-6 and TRBJ2-3, with 11 bases lining up with TRBD2. Germline values: CDR1 SGHDT, CDR2 YYEEEE. The CDR3 runs to 14 residues. The V segment lost 4 bases and the J segment 4 bases; nucleotides outside the gene matches: 2. This CDR3 is CASSVAGGPDTQYF. In DNA form, the CDR3 reads TGTGCCAGCAGCGTAGCGGGAGGGCCAGATACGCAGTATTTT.

The chain recombines TRBV2 with TRBJ2-5; 7 nucleotides line up with TRBD2. From germline, CDR1 is SNHLY and CDR2 FYNNEI. The ends lost 7 bases at V and 5 bases at J; junction bases unmatched: 10. This CDR3 is built from 14 residues. CDR3 amino acids: CASIGAGVGETQYF. The CDR3 coding sequence is TGTGCCAGCATCGGGGCGGGAGTAGGGGAGACCCAGTACTTC.

The J gene is TRBJ1-5, the V gene TRBV28; tentatively, D is TRBD1 (5 bases). Germline V gene sequence: CDR1 MDHEN, CDR2 SYDVKM. Trimming left V 7 bases short and J 7 bases short, with 20 bases between. The CDR3 runs to 15 residues. The CDR3 DNA sequence: TGTGCCAGCACCTCGGCCCCCGGTTCAGGGCAGCCCCAGCATTTT. Translated: CASTSAPGSGQPQHF. Based on the CDR3 plus reference TRBV28 and TRBJ1-5, the full variable domain is DVKVTQSSRYLVKRTGEKVFLECVQDMDHENMFWYRQDPGLGLRLIYFSYDVKMKEKGDIPEGYSVSREKKERFSLILESASTNQTSMYLCASTSAPGSGQPQHFGDGTRLSIL.